This T cell receptor (beta chain) was recovered during a study of T cell responses to AZD1222 COVID-19 vaccine. V lost 1 base and J lost 4, with 7 bases in between. The CDR3 is made up of 13 amino acids. Germline CDR1 reads LNHDA; CDR2 reads SQIVND (reference sequence). Generated by immunoSEQ multiplex PCR, the TCRdb table keeps only in-frame clones and is missing some. The sample consists of about 78,000 clones, around 90% of them appearing once. This material consisted of peripheral blood, taken on day 0 of AZD1222 vaccination. The receptor was isolated from an adult in good health. The rearrangement links TRBV19 to TRBJ1-1; D remains unclear. As DNA, the CDR3 is TGTGCCAGTAGTATAGGGCGCGGCACTGAAGCTTTCTTT. Its protein is CASSIGRGTEAFF.